The 19 T cell receptor beta chains below were found in one sample sequenced in a study of blood T cell repertoires in COVID-19. Produced via immunoSEQ multiplex PCR; TCRdb's table is partial and in-frame only. The table includes approximately 250,000 clones, about 93% detected once. Sequencing was done on a sample of peripheral blood. The receptors were sampled from a man aged 25 to 40 with COVID-19, enrolled during active disease.

The genes are TRBV6-5 and TRBJ1-4; the D is unclear. V lost 2 bases and J 5 bases, leaving 15 bases between the germline ends. Germline V gene sequence: CDR1 MNHEY, CDR2 SVGAGI. This CDR3 has 16 amino acids. This chain's CDR3 is CASSYLPALDNEKLFF. For the CDR3, the DNA is TGTGCCAGCAGTTACCTCCCGGCCCTAGACAATGAAAAACTGTTTTTT.

The CDR3 coding sequence is TGTGCCAGCAGTGAAAGGCGGGGGGACTACAATGAGCAGTTCTTC. Amino acids: CASSERRGDYNEQFF. The V gene is TRBV2, the J gene TRBJ2-1; TRBD2 matches at 8 bases. V lost 2 bases to trimming and J lost 3 bases; unmatched junction nucleotides: 3. This CDR3 has 15 residues. The V gene's germline CDR1 is SNHLY and CDR2 FYNNEI.

The rearrangement joins TRBV30 to TRBJ1-2; D gene ambiguous. The ends were cut back, 0 bases at V and 7 bases at J, with 15 bases in the middle. Germline values: CDR1 GTSNPN, CDR2 SVGIG (reference sequence). The CDR3 contains 14 residues. The CDR3 nucleotides read TGTGCCTGGAGTGTATCAGCGGGGTATGGTGGCTACACCTTC. It yields the protein CAWSVSAGYGGYTF.

The CDR3 is CASSPQGGGGNQPQHF. DNA of the CDR3: TGTGCCAGCTCACCTCAGGGAGGAGGCGGCAATCAGCCCCAGCATTTT. The chain couples TRBV18 to TRBJ1-5; D possibly corresponds to TRBD1 (5 bases). In germline, CDR1 is KGHSH, CDR2 LQKENI. The V end was cut by 3 bases, the J end by 2 bases, with 14 bases between. The CDR3 is 16 residues long.

The chain couples TRBV20-1 to TRBJ1-1, with D hard to call. Trimming removed 5 bases at V and 1 base at J, with 11 bases between. The germline gives CDR1 DFQATT, CDR2 SNEGSKA (reference sequence). This CDR3 is 13 amino acids long. The CDR3 protein is CSARADWNTEAFF. CDR3 sequence (DNA): TGCAGTGCTCGTGCCGACTGGAACACTGAAGCTTTCTTT.

This clone has more than one count but fewer than ten. V gene TRBV2 combines with J gene TRBJ1-1; D call uncertain. The V end lost 5 bases, the J end lost 1 base, and 8 bases lay between the germline ends. The length of the CDR3 is 13 residues. CDR1 SNHLY and CDR2 FYNNEI come from the germline V gene. CDR3 bases: TGTGCCAGCAGTATGACACCGAACACTGAAGCTTTCTTT. Protein: CASSMTPNTEAFF.

This clone was seen a single time. The chain links TRBV19 to TRBJ1-1, with a weak D call TRBD1 (5 bases). CDR1 LNHDA and CDR2 SQIVND come from the germline V gene (reference sequence). V was cut by 0 bases and J by 1 base, with 12 bases left in between. CDR3 length: 16 amino acids. The CDR3 region has the DNA TGTGCCAGTAGTATAGAATTCGGGGGTAAGAACACTGAAGCTTTCTTT. It specifies CASSIEFGGKNTEAFF.

CDR3: CASSADRVGTIYF. The CDR3 bases are TGTGCCAGCAGTGCCGACAGGGTCGGCACCATATATTTT. The chain carries TRBV27 and TRBJ1-3; TRBD1 aligns across 7 bases. The V gene end was trimmed by 5 bases and the J gene end by 9 bases; junction bases not matched to a gene: 7. Germline V CDR1 and CDR2: MNHEY, SMNVEV (reference sequence). CDR3 length: 13 amino acids.

The chain uses TRBV19 and TRBJ1-5; 9 bases line up with TRBD1. The CDR3 has 15 residues. The ends lost 4 bases at V and 3 bases at J; junction bases unmatched: 4. Germline V gene lookup returns CDR1 LNHDA and CDR2 SQIVND (reference sequence). In DNA, the CDR3 is TGTGCCAGTAGTACGGACAGGGGAAACAATCAGCCCCAGCATTTT. Translating gives CASSTDRGNNQPQHF.

The chain is built from TRBV19 and TRBJ1-4; possible D gene TRBD1, 5 bases. Per germline, CDR1 LNHDA and CDR2 SQIVND (reference sequence). There are 12 residues in the CDR3. V lost 9 bases and J 5 bases, leaving 10 bases between the germline ends. Here the CDR3 reads CASQGGNEKLFF. The CDR3 DNA follows: TGTGCCAGCCAGGGAGGGAATGAAAAACTGTTTTTT.

The genes are TRBV10-1 and TRBJ1-2; the match to TRBD1 covers 9 bases. Unmatched junction bases numbered 11, after V lost 5 bases and J lost 7 bases. CDR1 WNHNN and CDR2 SYGVQD come from the germline V gene (reference sequence). This CDR3 is 15 amino acids long. CDR3 in amino acids: CASSPGTGPGFGYTF. The CDR3 region has the DNA TGCGCCAGCAGTCCCGGGACAGGGCCTGGGTTTGGCTACACCTTC.

This chain connects TRBV7-9 to TRBJ1-2, with TRBD1 matching 7 bases. Germline values: CDR1 SEHNR, CDR2 FQNEAQ (reference sequence). The CDR3 length is 17 residues. V gave up 1 base and J gave up 3 bases; unmatched junction bases: 11. CDR3 DNA: TGTGCCAGCAGCTTAGGACAGGGTTATGGTGGGGACTATGGCTACACCTTC. This codes for CASSLGQGYGGDYGYTF.

This chain uses TRBV6-5 with TRBJ2-5; 8 bases align to TRBD1. This CDR3 spans 16 amino acids. V trimming: 0 bases; J trimming: 4 bases; junction bases outside the gene matches: 7. Looked up from germline, CDR1 is MNHEY and CDR2 is SVGAGI. The CDR3 nucleotides are TGTGCCAGCAGTTACTCCGGGACAACAGGGGGAGAGACCCAGTACTTC. It translates to CASSYSGTTGGETQYF.

The rearrangement uses TRBV7-9 and TRBJ2-7, with 9 positions matching TRBD2. CDR1 is SEHNR and CDR2 is FQNEAQ in the germline V gene (reference sequence). With V trimmed by 1 base and J by 6 bases, 13 bases remained unmatched. The CDR3 runs to 17 residues. This CDR3 reads CASSLDLASGDPFEQYF. DNA of the CDR3: TGTGCCAGCAGCTTAGATCTTGCTAGCGGGGACCCCTTCGAGCAGTACTTC.

This chain joins TRBV5-5 and TRBJ2-3; a possible D gene is TRBD1 (5 bases). Germline loops: CDR1 SGHKS, CDR2 YYEKEE (reference sequence). The CDR3 consists of 14 residues. V was clipped by 0 bases and J by 1 base, with 6 bases between them. The CDR3, as DNA: TGTGCCAGCAGCTTGGGACAGCGCACAGATACGCAGTATTTT. Translated, it gives CASSLGQRTDTQYF.

The chain recombines TRBV20-1 with TRBJ1-6, with 9 nucleotides matching TRBD1. Germline loops: CDR1 DFQATT, CDR2 SNEGSKA (reference sequence). V gave up 3 bases and J gave up 7 bases; unmatched junction bases: 7. The CDR3 runs to 15 residues. The DNA of the CDR3 is TGCAGTGCTAGTATCACGGGACAGGGAAATTCACCCCTCCACTTT. Amino acids: CSASITGQGNSPLHF.

The chain has TRBV9 and TRBJ2-2, with D possibly being TRBD2 (6 bases). The CDR3 loop spans 15 amino acids. V lost 0 bases and J lost 6, with 12 bases in between. Germline CDR1 and CDR2: SGDLS and YYNGEE. This CDR3 reads CASSVAASEAGELFF. The CDR3, as DNA: TGTGCCAGCAGCGTAGCTGCTAGCGAGGCCGGGGAGCTGTTTTTT.

The rearrangement links TRBV2 to TRBJ2-3, with a possible D match to TRBD2 (6 bases). Per the germline V gene, CDR1 is SNHLY and CDR2 is FYNNEI. V lost 7 bases, J lost 10 bases, and 21 bases lay in between. This CDR3 region has 14 residues. CDR3 sequence reads: CASIGGQVNKAQYF. CDR3 DNA: TGTGCCAGCATCGGAGGGCAGGTCAATAAAGCGCAGTATTTT.

The chain employs TRBV5-1 and TRBJ2-1, with 7 bases matching TRBD2. In germline, CDR1 is SGHRS, CDR2 YFSETQ. CDR3 length equals 14 residues. V gave up 4 bases and J gave up 5 bases; unmatched junction bases: 6. CDR3 in amino acids: CASSPTSAHNEQFF. The CDR3 DNA sequence: TGCGCCAGCAGCCCAACTAGCGCACACAATGAGCAGTTCTTC.